Below are 24 T cell receptor beta chains sequenced from a single sample in a study of shared clonotypes between healthy human individuals. This table comes from immunoSEQ multiplex PCR, and its TCRdb copy is limited to in-frame clones, with some not included. The data hold 1,400,000 or so clones, with around 98.5% observed a single time. What was sequenced was naive CD4+ T cells sorted from blood. Specified subset: CD45RA+ positively selected. The source is a young man in good health.

This CDR3 reads CSVEAGTGVYEQYF. CDR3 sequence (DNA): TGCAGCGTTGAGGCCGGGACAGGGGTCTACGAGCAGTACTTC. The gene calls are TRBV29-1 and TRBJ2-7, with 10 positions matching TRBD1. The CDR3 runs 14 residues. The germline CDR1 and CDR2 sequences are SQVTM and ANQGSEA. J lost 3 bases, V lost 3 bases, and 5 bases had no gene match.

The count of this clone is one. Other DNA sequences in the sample encode the same CDR3. The rearrangement joins TRBV18 to TRBJ2-3; 11 positions agree with TRBD2. Trimming took 1 base from V and 0 from J; bases not matched to a gene: 3. The CDR3 is made up of 17 amino acids. Germline CDR1 is KGHSH and CDR2 is LQKENI. CDR3 coding DNA: TGTGCCAGCTCACCACTTAGGACTAGCGGGAGCACAGATACGCAGTATTTT. Translation gives CASSPLRTSGSTDTQYF.

The gene calls are TRBV2 and TRBJ2-6, with D unresolved. The germline gives CDR1 SNHLY, CDR2 FYNNEI. Trimming stripped 6 bases from V and 0 bases from J, with 12 bases between. CDR3 length: 16 amino acids. The CDR3 DNA reads as TGTGCCAGCAGCCCGGGTCTGAACTCTGGGGCCAACGTCCTGACTTTC. Translated, it gives CASSPGLNSGANVLTF.

The chain uses TRBV7-9 and TRBJ2-2; TRBD2 might be the D (5 bases). V gave up 3 bases and J gave up 6 bases, with 11 bases separating them. Germline lookup yields CDR1 SEHNR and CDR2 FQNEAQ (reference sequence). The CDR3 is 14 amino acids. Written as DNA, the CDR3 is TGTGCCAGCAGCTTCAACGGGGTCGCCGGGGAGCTGTTTTTT. It codes for CASSFNGVAGELFF.

This rearrangement joins TRBV28 to TRBJ2-7; 9 nucleotides agree with TRBD2. Germline trimming cut 2 bases from V and 0 bases from J; bases unmatched to any gene: 2. The CDR3 is 15 amino acids. Germline loops: CDR1 MDHEN, CDR2 SYDVKM. The CDR3 bases are TGTGCCAGCAGTTTACCTAGCGGGACCTCCTACGAGCAGTACTTC. Translation: CASSLPSGTSYEQYF. Drawing the rest from reference TRBV28 and TRBJ2-7, the complete variable domain is DVKVTQSSRYLVKRTGEKVFLECVQDMDHENMFWYRQDPGLGLRLIYFSYDVKMKEKGDIPEGYSVSREKKERFSLILESASTNQTSMYLCASSLPSGTSYEQYFGPGTRLTVT.

J is TRBJ2-7 and V is TRBV20-1; TRBD1 matches 7 bases. The CDR3 has 11 amino acids. V lost 3 bases and J lost 6; bases outside the gene matches: 2. The germline gives CDR1 DFQATT, CDR2 SNEGSKA (reference sequence). The chain's CDR3 is CSASRTGEQYF. For the CDR3, the DNA is TGCAGTGCTAGTCGGACAGGCGAGCAGTACTTC.

V usage is TRBV5-6 and J usage is TRBJ2-7, with D unclear. The ends were cut back, 1 base at V and 0 bases at J, with 14 bases in the middle. The CDR3 sequence is 16 residues long. Germline V lookup: CDR1 SGHDT, CDR2 YYEEEE. Here the CDR3 DNA reads TGTGCCAGCAGCTTGAAGGTTCTTGGACCCTCCTACGAGCAGTACTTC. Translation gives CASSLKVLGPSYEQYF.

CDR3 nucleotides: TGTGCCAGCAGCGTAGACCCCCTGGCCAGGGGAAATAATGAGCAGTTCTTC. This gives the protein CASSVDPLARGNNEQFF. The chain links TRBV9 to TRBJ2-1, with D perhaps TRBD1 (6 bases). This CDR3 has 17 residues. V lost 0 bases to trimming and J lost 7 bases, with 20 bases between them. CDR1 and CDR2 from the germline V gene are SGDLS and YYNGEE. Filled out from reference TRBV9 and TRBJ2-1, the complete variable domain reads DSGVTQTPKHLITATGQRVTLRCSPRSGDLSVYWYQQSLDQGLQFLIQYYNGEERAKGNILERFSAQQFPDLHSELNLSSLELGDSALYFCASSVDPLARGNNEQFFGPGTRLTVL.

The chain couples TRBV5-1 to TRBJ1-1; D gene unclear. The length of the CDR3 is 14 residues. Trimming took off 1 base at V and 5 bases at J, with 12 bases between the two ends. Germline assignment: CDR1 SGHRS and CDR2 YFSETQ. The CDR3 sequence is CASSLLGMGTEAFF. CDR3 in DNA: TGCGCCAGCAGCTTGCTGGGTATGGGGACTGAAGCTTTCTTT.

V is TRBV13 and J is TRBJ1-1, with D possibly TRBD1 on 5 matching bases. Trimming removed 5 bases from V and 1 base from J, with 8 bases in between. Looked up from germline, CDR1 is PRHDT and CDR2 is FYEKMQ (reference sequence). This CDR3 comprises 13 residues. The CDR3 sequence: CASSHDRNTEAFF. For the CDR3, the DNA is TGTGCCAGCAGCCACGACAGGAACACTGAAGCTTTCTTT.

The V gene is TRBV10-3, the J gene TRBJ2-1; tentative D call: TRBD2 (5 bases). The CDR3 covers 12 residues. The V and J ends lost 5 bases and 10 bases respectively, with 12 bases between them. Germline loops: CDR1 ENHRY, CDR2 SYGVKD. The CDR3 sequence: CAISPGTQEQFF. The CDR3 DNA follows: TGTGCCATCAGTCCGGGAACCCAAGAGCAGTTCTTC.

This clone was picked up one time. The chain carries TRBV11-2 and TRBJ1-1, with D hard to call. CDR3 length equals 15 residues. The V end lost 1 base, the J end lost 4 bases, and 13 bases lay between the germline ends. Looked up from germline, CDR1 is SGHAT and CDR2 is FQNNGV. The CDR3 spells CASSLASQWSTEAFF. The CDR3 DNA reads as TGTGCCAGCAGCTTAGCTTCGCAGTGGAGCACTGAAGCTTTCTTT.

Comment on this clone: Germline and junction disagree at one end, which may indicate a read error. This chain joins TRBV2 and TRBJ2-1; 9 bases map to TRBD2. Germline loops: CDR1 SNHLY, CDR2 FYNNEI. The CDR3 consists of 11 residues. The CDR3 reads CASKRLAGRLF. CDR3 nucleotides: TGTGCCAGCAAGAGGCTAGCGGGACGGCTCTTC.

This clone was recorded only once. V gene TRBV6-5 combines with J gene TRBJ2-5; D unresolved. Germline CDR1 is MNHEY and CDR2 is SVGAGI. V was pared by 2 bases and J by 6 bases, with 19 bases between. This CDR3 comprises 16 residues. CDR3 sequence (DNA): TGTGCCAGCAGTTACACCCACACGATCGGATTACAGACCCAGTACTTC. Translated, it gives CASSYTHTIGLQTQYF.

This chain joins TRBV20-1 and TRBJ1-2; tentative D call: TRBD1 (5 bases). The germline V gene has CDR1 DFQATT and CDR2 SNEGSKA (reference sequence). CDR3 size: 11 residues. CDR3 nucleotide sequence: TGCAGGGGGGGTACAACAGGTGGCTACACCTTC. Its translation: CRGGTTGGYTF.

V is TRBV11-3 and J is TRBJ2-7; 7 nucleotides line up with TRBD1. Looked up from germline, CDR1 is SGHNT and CDR2 is YENEEA. The CDR3 sequence is 13 residues long. V shed 2 bases, J shed 5 bases, and the junction held 3 bases outside the gene matches. Written as DNA, the CDR3 is TGTGCCAGCAGCTTATCAACAGGGGACGAGCAGTACTTC. Its translation: CASSLSTGDEQYF.

V usage is TRBV27 and J usage is TRBJ2-2, with D possibly being TRBD2 (6 bases). Trimming took 7 bases from V and 6 from J, leaving 6 bases between them. CDR1 MNHEY and CDR2 SMNVEV come from the germline V gene (reference sequence). This CDR3 contains 11 residues. CDR3 protein: CASKRAGELFF. In DNA, the CDR3 is TGTGCCAGCAAGCGGGCCGGGGAGCTGTTTTTT.

The CDR3 DNA is TGTGCCAGCAGCCTATCCTCGACCGGGAAAGGTAACTATGGCTACACCTTC. Protein product: CASSLSSTGKGNYGYTF. The chain is built from TRBV9 and TRBJ1-2; D is ambiguous. Germline-derived CDR1 and CDR2 are SGDLS and YYNGEE. The CDR3 spans 17 residues. Trimming cost V 4 bases and J 1 base, with 20 bases left between them.

A note on this clone: Different DNA sequences within this sample yield the same CDR3. The chain carries TRBV9 and TRBJ2-2; no reliable D call. V was trimmed by 0 bases and J by 1 base, leaving 7 bases between them. Germline V gives CDR1 SGDLS, CDR2 YYNGEE. The CDR3 contains 15 residues. The CDR3 here is CASSVGVGNTGELFF. The CDR3 nucleotides read TGTGCCAGCAGCGTAGGGGTGGGGAACACCGGGGAGCTGTTTTTT.

The chain links TRBV19 to TRBJ2-7; TRBD1 or TRBD2 may be the D gene (5 bases each). Germline V CDR1 and CDR2: LNHDA, SQIVND (reference sequence). The CDR3 contains 16 residues. The V end lost 8 bases, the J end lost 4 bases, and 24 bases lay between the germline ends. This CDR3 reads CASGAKGLPGPYEQYF. The CDR3 bases are TGTGCCAGTGGGGCCAAGGGGCTACCGGGGCCATACGAGCAGTACTTC.

With respect to this clone: In the same sample, other DNA sequences code for this CDR3. The chain carries TRBV15 and TRBJ2-7; 9 bases map to TRBD2. Germline values: CDR1 LNHNV, CDR2 YYDKDF (reference sequence). The V segment lost 8 bases and the J segment 4 bases; nucleotides outside the gene matches: 6. This CDR3 region has 13 residues. The DNA of the CDR3 is TGTGCCACCTCGGCCCTAGCGGGGTACGAGCAGTACTTC. Translated: CATSALAGYEQYF.

Only one count was recorded for this clone. This chain uses TRBV18 with TRBJ2-1; a weak D match, TRBD1 (6 bases). The CDR3 totals 18 residues. With 3 bases removed from V and 2 bases from J, the gap between germline ends came to 20 bases. Germline assignment: CDR1 KGHSH and CDR2 LQKENI. In DNA, the CDR3 is TGTGCCAGCTCACCCGTACCCGGGACAAACATCCCCTACAATGAGCAGTTCTTC. Amino acid sequence: CASSPVPGTNIPYNEQFF.

The rearrangement uses TRBV5-1 and TRBJ2-1; TRBD2 matches 9 bases. Germline V CDR1 and CDR2: SGHRS, YFSETQ. This CDR3 is 16 amino acids long. Unmatched junction bases numbered 10, after V lost 4 bases and J lost 5 bases. CDR3 nucleotides: TGCGCCAGCAGCACCTTAGCGGGAGCACTAAACAATGAGCAGTTCTTC. Its translation: CASSTLAGALNNEQFF.

The chain uses TRBV7-6 and TRBJ2-7; a weak D match, TRBD1 (6 bases). The CDR3 sequence is 15 residues long. Germline CDR1 SGHVS, CDR2 FNYEAQ. V was trimmed by 4 bases and J by 6 bases, leaving 19 bases between them. CDR3 sequence reads: CASSSFGRGRVEQYF. The CDR3 nucleotides are TGTGCCAGCAGCTCATTCGGCAGGGGCCGCGTCGAGCAGTACTTC. The variable domain in full, completed from reference TRBV7-6 and TRBJ2-7, reads GAGVSQSPRYKVTKRGQDVALRCDPISGHVSLYWYRQALGQGPEFLTYFNYEAQQDKSGLPNDRFSAERPEGSISTLTIQRTEQRDSAMYRCASSSFGRGRVEQYFGPGTRLTVT.